The next 28 T cell receptor beta chains were all read from a single sample in a study of control samples from healthy donors and cancer patients (dated by TCRdb to 2020 to 2022). Library prep was done by the immunoSEQ multiplex PCR assay. In its TCRdb copy, this immuneACCESS table keeps in-frame sequences only and misses some clones. Where compared with another copy, unresolved V genes explain less than half of these, and the others have no known cause. The sample table lists roughly 120,000 clones, about 89% of them with a count of one. 7.8% of the sample is in the top ten clones. Specimen: blood. These receptors came from a woman aged 18 to 35 in good health.

The rearrangement uses TRBV7-2 and TRBJ1-5; no clear D. CDR3 length: 13 amino acids. V lost 7 bases and J 6 bases, leaving 13 bases between the germline ends. The germline gives CDR1 SGHTA, CDR2 FQGNSA. Here the CDR3 reads CASTRQAGQPQHF. The CDR3 bases are TGTGCCAGCACCAGACAAGCGGGTCAGCCCCAGCATTTT.

The chain uses TRBV19 and TRBJ2-7, with D hard to call. V lost 3 bases and J 1 base, leaving 13 bases between the germline ends. Germline CDR1 reads LNHDA; CDR2 reads SQIVND (reference sequence). The CDR3 consists of 15 residues. CDR3 DNA sequence: TGTGCCAGTAGTATGGTGCCCGGCAGTTCCTACGAGCAGTACTTC. It codes for CASSMVPGSSYEQYF.

There are a few counts of this clone. V is TRBV10-3 and J is TRBJ1-1; D call uncertain. CDR1 and CDR2 (germline): ENHRY, SYGVKD. The CDR3 runs to 13 residues. V shed 0 bases and J shed 0 bases, with 2 bases lying between them. CDR3 sequence (DNA): TGTGCCATCAGTGAGTCAATGAACACTGAAGCTTTCTTT. Translating gives CAISESMNTEAFF.

The gene calls are TRBV18 and TRBJ2-2; TRBD1 matches at 7 bases. CDR3 length equals 14 residues. The germline V gene encodes CDR1 KGHSH and CDR2 LQKENI. V lost 5 bases to trimming and J lost 4 bases; unmatched junction nucleotides: 4. The CDR3 coding sequence is TGTGCCAGCTCATCGACAGGGAGCACCGGGGAGCTGTTTTTT. It codes for CASSSTGSTGELFF.

This sequence joins TRBV30 and TRBJ2-7; D possibly corresponds to TRBD2 (5 bases). V lost 3 bases to trimming and J lost 3 bases, with 18 bases between them. This CDR3 has 15 amino acids. The germline V gene has CDR1 GTSNPN and CDR2 SVGIG (reference sequence). The CDR3 region has the DNA TGTGCCTGGAGCCCTCCGGGGTGGTTGATCTACGAGCAGTACTTC. Protein: CAWSPPGWLIYEQYF.

The chain links TRBV10-1 to TRBJ1-2; the D gene is possibly TRBD1 (6 bases). Trimming removed 6 bases from V and 9 bases from J, with 17 bases in between. Per the germline V gene, CDR1 is WNHNN and CDR2 is SYGVQD (reference sequence). The CDR3 sequence is 13 residues long. The CDR3 reads CASSPWVQGRYTF. In DNA form, the CDR3 reads TGCGCCAGCAGCCCCTGGGTACAGGGCCGCTACACCTTC.

The chain carries TRBV5-6 and TRBJ1-2, with D possibly being TRBD1 (6 bases). This CDR3 has 14 residues. Germline V lookup: CDR1 SGHDT, CDR2 YYEEEE. V lost 0 bases and J lost 8, with 14 bases in between. The CDR3 bases are TGTGCCAGCAGCTTGGCCGACAGGTCCGGAGGCTACACCTTC. It is translated as CASSLADRSGGYTF.

The rearrangement uses TRBV29-1 and TRBJ2-7; 10 nucleotides match TRBD1. Germline V gene data show CDR1 as SQVTM and CDR2 as ANQGSEA. J was trimmed by 7 bases and V by 4 bases; bases with no gene match: 7. This CDR3 region has 13 residues. The chain's CDR3 is CSVVGGQGEEQYF. For the CDR3, the DNA is TGCAGCGTTGTAGGTGGACAGGGGGAAGAGCAGTACTTC.

The V and J genes are TRBV27 and TRBJ2-1; perhaps D is TRBD1 or TRBD2 (5 bases each). Trimming removed 5 bases from V and 7 bases from J, with 18 bases in between. CDR1 is MNHEY, CDR2 SMNVEV, per germline (reference sequence). The CDR3 runs 15 residues. CDR3: CASSHGMGQGNEQFF. CDR3 nucleotide sequence: TGTGCCAGCAGTCACGGGATGGGGCAGGGAAATGAGCAGTTCTTC.

V is TRBV15 and J is TRBJ2-2, with D unclear. Per germline, CDR1 LNHNV and CDR2 YYDKDF (reference sequence). V shed 0 bases and J shed 9 bases, with 8 bases lying between them. The CDR3 runs to 13 residues. In nucleotides, the CDR3 is TGTGCCACCAGCAGAGAAGTTTTACGGGAGCTGTTTTTT. Translating gives CATSREVLRELFF.

The chain uses TRBV28 and TRBJ1-1; D possibly corresponds to TRBD1 (5 bases). The CDR3 contains 16 residues. V shed 8 bases and J shed 3 bases, with 22 bases lying between them. Germline V gene data show CDR1 as MDHEN and CDR2 as SYDVKM. CDR3 in DNA: TGTGCCAGCCCGCCTTCGACAACGGGGGGATACACTGAAGCTTTCTTT. It yields the protein CASPPSTTGGYTEAFF.

The chain employs TRBV30 and TRBJ1-1; 7 bases agree with TRBD1. CDR1 and CDR2 (germline): GTSNPN, SVGIG (reference sequence). V was pared by 8 bases and J by 3 bases, with 9 bases of the junction left unmatched. The CDR3 sequence is 13 residues long. CDR3 protein: CASRPTGDTEAFF. The CDR3 bases are TGTGCCAGCCGCCCCACAGGGGACACTGAAGCTTTCTTT.

The chain couples TRBV10-3 to TRBJ2-7, with TRBD2 matching 11 bases. From germline, CDR1 is ENHRY and CDR2 SYGVKD. The CDR3 runs 16 residues. V was clipped by 2 bases and J by 4 bases; unmatched bases: 7. CDR3 sequence: CAISEGTSGSQYEQYF. The CDR3 bases are TGTGCCATCAGTGAGGGGACTAGCGGTTCTCAATACGAGCAGTACTTC.

A single count supports this clone. The CDR3 bases are TGTGCCAGCAGTGCATATCCGGGCCCGGCGGGAGAAAAACTGTTTTTT. This gives the protein CASSAYPGPAGEKLFF. This chain links TRBV2 with TRBJ1-4; unclear D gene. This CDR3 contains 16 residues. The V gene's germline CDR1 is SNHLY and CDR2 FYNNEI. Trimming took 4 bases from V and 8 from J, leaving 20 bases between them.

The chain uses TRBV30 and TRBJ2-5; tentative D call: TRBD1 (6 bases). The CDR3 length is 17 residues. CDR1 is GTSNPN and CDR2 is SVGIG in the germline V gene (reference sequence). V was shortened by 0 bases and J by 4 bases, with 21 bases between the two germline ends. The CDR3 DNA follows: TGTGCCTGGAGTGTACCGGGTTTATATTGGGGGCTAGAGACCCAGTACTTC. It codes for CAWSVPGLYWGLETQYF.

This rearrangement joins TRBV6-6 to TRBJ2-3; 9 bases fit TRBD1. Germline loops: CDR1 MNHNY, CDR2 SVGAGI (reference sequence). The CDR3 sequence is 16 residues long. Unmatched junction bases numbered 14, after V lost 8 bases and J lost 5 bases. The CDR3, as DNA: TGTGCCAGCCGAGACAGGGGGAATTCATACATAGATACGCAGTATTTT. As protein: CASRDRGNSYIDTQYF.

This sequence joins TRBV28 and TRBJ2-7; the D gene is possibly TRBD1 (8 bases). V lost 6 bases, J lost 4 bases, and 25 bases lay in between. The CDR3 is made up of 17 amino acids. Germline CDR1 MDHEN, CDR2 SYDVKM. The CDR3 region is CASSLTLSDRGGYEQYF. CDR3 bases: TGTGCCAGCAGCCTCACACTATCCGACAGGGGAGGGTACGAGCAGTACTTC. Filled out from reference TRBV28 and TRBJ2-7, the complete variable domain reads DVKVTQSSRYLVKRTGEKVFLECVQDMDHENMFWYRQDPGLGLRLIYFSYDVKMKEKGDIPEGYSVSREKKERFSLILESASTNQTSMYLCASSLTLSDRGGYEQYFGPGTRLTVT.

CDR3 in DNA: TGTGCCAGCAGCTTAAGGGTGCCTAGCGCAAACACCGGGGAGCTGTTTTTT. Amino acids: CASSLRVPSANTGELFF. The V and J genes are TRBV7-2 and TRBJ2-2; tentative D call: TRBD2 (6 bases). Trimming stripped 2 bases from V and 2 bases from J, with 15 bases between. This CDR3 is 17 amino acids long. In germline, CDR1 is SGHTA, CDR2 FQGNSA.

V and J are TRBV30 and TRBJ2-7; 8 bases are shared with TRBD2. The junction had 10 bases not matched to a gene; V was cut back by 5 bases and J by 7 bases. Germline assignment: CDR1 GTSNPN and CDR2 SVGIG (reference sequence). This CDR3 is 13 amino acids long. CDR3 region: CAWAVSGVGEQYF. In DNA form, the CDR3 reads TGTGCCTGGGCAGTTAGCGGGGTAGGTGAGCAGTACTTC.

The chain combines TRBV6-4 with TRBJ2-5; weak D call: TRBD1 (6 bases). The CDR3 covers 19 residues. Germline V gene data show CDR1 as MRHNA and CDR2 as SNTAGT. With 8 bases removed from V and 4 bases from J, the gap between germline ends came to 32 bases. For the CDR3, the DNA is TGTGCCAGCCGCATATTAACGGTTCGGCCAGGGGTTTCCGCAGAGACCCAGTACTTC. This encodes CASRILTVRPGVSAETQYF.

This clone has just one count. V is TRBV30 and J is TRBJ1-6; D ambiguous. CDR1 and CDR2 from the germline V gene are GTSNPN and SVGIG (reference sequence). This CDR3 contains 15 residues. V was pared by 0 bases and J by 7 bases, with 13 bases between. CDR3 loop: CAWSVPSFRNSPLHF. CDR3 bases: TGTGCCTGGAGTGTTCCCAGTTTCCGGAATTCACCCCTCCACTTT.

The chain uses TRBV4-3 and TRBJ1-1, with unresolved D. CDR3 length equals 16 residues. CDR1 LGHNA and CDR2 YSLEER come from the germline V gene. The V gene lost 1 base and the J gene lost 2 bases, with 14 bases spanning the gap. The CDR3: CASSQGELNFNTEAFF. The CDR3 bases are TGCGCCAGCAGCCAAGGAGAATTAAATTTTAACACTGAAGCTTTCTTT.

The genes are TRBV3-1 (or the pseudogene TRBV3-2) and TRBJ2-7, with no clear D. Trimming removed 1 base at V and 4 bases at J, with 11 bases between. Per germline, CDR1 LGHDT and CDR2 YNNKEL (reference sequence). The CDR3 spans 14 residues. The CDR3 DNA follows: TGTGCCAGCAGCCAAGGTTCCAGCCTTTACGAGCAGTACTTC. Translating gives CASSQGSSLYEQYF.

The V and J genes are TRBV27 and TRBJ2-7; 7 bases are shared with TRBD1. CDR3 size: 14 residues. Trimming cost V 5 bases and J 3 bases; bases outside gene matches: 7. CDR1 is MNHEY, CDR2 SMNVEV, per germline (reference sequence). The CDR3 sequence is CASSRRGYGYEQYF. CDR3 bases: TGTGCCAGCAGTCGCAGGGGGTACGGCTACGAGCAGTACTTC.

V and J are TRBV3-1 (or the pseudogene TRBV3-2) and TRBJ2-5; no definite D call. In germline, CDR1 is LGHDT, CDR2 YNNKEL (reference sequence). The CDR3 has 15 residues. V was shortened by 0 bases and J by 5 bases, with 13 bases between the two germline ends. The CDR3 DNA reads TGTGCCAGCAGCCAAGATGTATTGCGTGTGGAGACCCAGTACTTC. Amino acids: CASSQDVLRVETQYF.

The chain recombines TRBV6-4 with TRBJ1-1, with TRBD1 identical over 8 bases. From germline, CDR1 is MRHNA and CDR2 SNTAGT. Losses at the gene ends were 3 bases for V and 3 bases for J; bases not matched to a gene: 0. The CDR3 covers 13 residues. This chain's CDR3 is CASSETGDTEAFF. The CDR3 DNA reads TGTGCCAGCAGTGAGACAGGGGACACTGAAGCTTTCTTT.

The chain joins TRBV13 to TRBJ2-7; no clear D gene. The CDR3 consists of 13 residues. Germline V gives CDR1 PRHDT, CDR2 FYEKMQ (reference sequence). With 0 bases removed from V and 4 bases from J, the gap between germline ends came to 7 bases. CDR3 DNA sequence: TGTGCCAGCAGCTTAGGCACCGGTTACGAGCAGTACTTC. Translation: CASSLGTGYEQYF.

V is TRBV27 and J is TRBJ2-5; D unclear. V was shortened by 8 bases and J by 0 bases, with 13 bases between the two germline ends. CDR3 size: 14 residues. Germline CDR1 MNHEY, CDR2 SMNVEV (reference sequence). The DNA for the CDR3 is TGTGCCAGCCCGAAACAGAGGTACCAAGAGACCCAGTACTTC. Residues: CASPKQRYQETQYF.